The 12 T cell receptor beta chains in this list originate from one sample, sequenced in a study of shared clonotypes between healthy human individuals. Sequencing was performed with immunoSEQ multiplex PCR; in TCRdb, only in-frame clones are kept and a portion is missing. The sample records 2 million to 2.5 million clones, under 95% being singletons. The specimen was naive CD4+ T cells from PBMCs. The subset is: CD45RA+ positively selected. The receptors were sampled from a man aged 18 to 35 in good health. Some clones in this sample may be carry-over from other donors' samples.

The rearrangement uses TRBV18 and TRBJ2-3, with TRBD2 matching 9 bases. The germline gives CDR1 KGHSH, CDR2 LQKENI. The CDR3 consists of 17 residues. Trimming took 1 base from V and 3 from J; bases not matched to a gene: 8. CDR3 amino acids: CASSPLSSGSLTDTQYF. For the CDR3, the DNA is TGTGCCAGCTCACCACTGAGTAGCGGGAGCTTAACAGATACGCAGTATTTT.

With respect to this clone: In the same sample, other DNA sequences code for this CDR3. This chain uses TRBV28 with TRBJ1-2; D not resolved. Trimming took off 2 bases at V and 3 bases at J, with 4 bases between the two ends. CDR1 and CDR2 (germline): MDHEN, SYDVKM. The CDR3 is 12 residues long. CDR3 sequence reads: CASSLVDYGYTF. The CDR3 DNA reads as TGTGCCAGCAGTTTAGTGGACTATGGCTACACCTTC.

As regards this clone: The sample carries other DNA sequences with the same CDR3. The V gene is TRBV7-2, the J gene TRBJ2-7; D remains unclear. The CDR3 sequence is 13 residues long. V lost 1 base and J lost 2, with 6 bases in between. Germline values: CDR1 SGHTA, CDR2 FQGNSA. CDR3 sequence: CASSLDLTYEQYF. CDR3 DNA sequence: TGTGCCAGCAGCTTAGACTTAACCTACGAGCAGTACTTC. Combining the CDR3 with reference TRBV7-2 and TRBJ2-7 gives the whole variable domain GAGVSQSPSNKVTEKGKDVELRCDPISGHTALYWYRQSLGQGLEFLIYFQGNSAPDKSGLPSDRFSAERTGGSVSTLTIQRTQQEDSAVYLCASSLDLTYEQYFGPGTRLTVT.

This clone was found many times. Additional DNA sequences in this sample encode the identical CDR3. CDR3 amino acids: CASSQDEGVGANVLTF. The DNA for the CDR3 is TGTGCCAGCAGCCAAGACGAGGGGGTGGGGGCCAACGTCCTGACTTTC. The chain carries TRBV4-2 and TRBJ2-6, with D possibly matching TRBD1 (6 bases). Between the trimmed V and J ends, which lost 0 bases and 4 bases, there was a span of 10 bases. Per the germline V gene, CDR1 is LGHNA and CDR2 is YNFKEQ. The CDR3 has 16 residues.

In its sample, this clone was seen once. The chain employs TRBV10-3 and TRBJ1-2, with D possibly TRBD1 on 6 matching bases. V lost 7 bases to trimming and J lost 6 bases, with 21 bases between them. The CDR3 has 15 amino acids. Germline CDR1 reads ENHRY; CDR2 reads SYGVKD. The CDR3 reads CAINRLGDNYDGYTF. CDR3 sequence (DNA): TGTGCCATCAACAGGCTGGGGGACAACTACGATGGCTACACCTTC.

The chain couples TRBV18 to TRBJ1-1; TRBD1 might be the D (6 bases). This CDR3 is built from 16 residues. With 2 bases removed from V and 1 base from J, the gap between germline ends came to 14 bases. Germline lookup yields CDR1 KGHSH and CDR2 LQKENI. CDR3 amino acids: CASSPVGEGGNTEAFF. CDR3 nucleotides: TGTGCCAGCTCACCAGTTGGCGAGGGGGGGAACACTGAAGCTTTCTTT.

For this clone: Other DNA sequences in this specimen translate into the identical CDR3. V is TRBV9 and J is TRBJ2-3; D is ambiguous. The CDR3 length is 13 residues. Germline CDR1 reads SGDLS; CDR2 reads YYNGEE. Trimming left V 3 bases short and J 1 base short, with 6 bases between. The CDR3 reads CASSAAGTDTQYF. CDR3 nucleotides: TGTGCCAGCAGCGCTGCAGGCACAGATACGCAGTATTTT.

This clone was seen just once. Other DNA variants within this sample encode the same CDR3. The chain recombines TRBV5-6 with TRBJ2-6, with D hard to call. This CDR3 spans 15 amino acids. V was pared by 0 bases and J by 0 bases, with 4 bases between. CDR1 is SGHDT and CDR2 is YYEEEE in the germline V gene. The CDR3 loop reads CASSLGSSGANVLTF. CDR3 bases: TGTGCCAGCAGCTTGGGCAGCTCTGGGGCCAACGTCCTGACTTTC.

Notes on this clone: Distinct nucleotide sequences in the sample also encode this CDR3. The chain carries TRBV10-3 and TRBJ2-1; weak D call: TRBD1 (6 bases). The length of the CDR3 is 16 residues. The V end was cut by 0 bases, the J end by 0 bases, with 9 bases between. Germline V gene data show CDR1 as ENHRY and CDR2 as SYGVKD. DNA of the CDR3: TGTGCCATCAGTGAGTCGACCAGGGGCTCCTACAATGAGCAGTTCTTC. The encoded protein is CAISESTRGSYNEQFF.

This rearrangement joins TRBV5-6 to TRBJ1-2; a possible D gene is TRBD1 (5 bases). Germline V lookup: CDR1 SGHDT, CDR2 YYEEEE. The CDR3 is 15 amino acids. Trimming removed 0 bases at V and 2 bases at J, with 11 bases between. CDR3 amino acids: CASSLGRTFNYGYTF. The CDR3 bases are TGTGCCAGCAGCTTGGGTAGGACATTCAACTATGGCTACACCTTC.

The chain uses TRBV15 and TRBJ1-1; TRBD1 agrees at 9 bases. Germline assignment: CDR1 LNHNV and CDR2 YYDKDF (reference sequence). The CDR3 sequence is 15 residues long. The ends lost 3 bases at V and 4 bases at J; junction bases unmatched: 6. This chain's CDR3 is CATSRNRGRGTEAFF. The CDR3 DNA is TGTGCCACCAGCAGGAACAGGGGGCGGGGCACTGAAGCTTTCTTT.

A remark on this clone: Other DNA sequences within the sample encode an identical CDR3. V is TRBV7-9 and J is TRBJ1-1; no reliable D call. The V end lost 1 base, the J end lost 1 base, and 4 bases lay between the germline ends. CDR1 and CDR2 (germline): SEHNR, FQNEAQ (reference sequence). The CDR3 extends over 13 amino acids. CDR3 region: CASSLEPNTEAFF. The CDR3 bases are TGTGCCAGCAGCTTAGAGCCGAACACTGAAGCTTTCTTT.